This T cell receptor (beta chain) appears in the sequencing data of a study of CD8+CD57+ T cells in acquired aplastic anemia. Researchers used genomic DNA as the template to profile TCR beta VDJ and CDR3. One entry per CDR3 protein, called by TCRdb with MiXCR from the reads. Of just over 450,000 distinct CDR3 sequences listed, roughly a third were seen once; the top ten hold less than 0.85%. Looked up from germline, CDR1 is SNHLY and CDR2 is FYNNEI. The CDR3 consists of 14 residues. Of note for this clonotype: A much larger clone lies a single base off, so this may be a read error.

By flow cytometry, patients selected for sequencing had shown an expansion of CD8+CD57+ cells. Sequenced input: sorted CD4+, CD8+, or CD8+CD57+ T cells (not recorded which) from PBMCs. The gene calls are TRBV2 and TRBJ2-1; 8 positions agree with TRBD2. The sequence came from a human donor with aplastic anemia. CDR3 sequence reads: CASSIAGLYNEQSF. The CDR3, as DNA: TGTGCCAGCAGTATAGCGGGACTATACAATGAGCAGTCCTTC.